The 8 T cell receptor beta chains below were found in one sample sequenced in a study of HIV-infected children after antiretroviral therapy interruption. Unique molecular identifiers were included in an RNA-based 3' RACE TCR library. Each CDR3 protein is one row after TCRdb ran MiXCR on the 3' RACE reads. The sample yields approximately 89,000 distinct CDR3 sequences, 6.9% seen once. Treatment given: PENTA 11 planned treatment interruption arm or continuous ART arm. The source material was CD45RA+ CD4+ T cells from PBMCs, pooled from several time points, sampled from a donor given antiretroviral therapy, either interrupted or continuous. Subset here: naive CD4+ CD45RA+ CD45RO- T cells. The receptors originated from a pool of human donors with HIV.

This clonotype occurred a few times. The V and J genes are TRBV5-5 and TRBJ2-3; the D is unclear. The CDR3 is 13 amino acids. V lost 8 bases to trimming and J lost 3 bases, with 13 bases between them. Germline CDR1 SGHKS, CDR2 YYEKEE (reference sequence). CDR3 coding DNA: TGTGCCAGTAGCAGTGTGGGTACAGATACGCAGTATTTT. Translation gives CASSSVGTDTQYF.

Concerning this clonotype: This sequence may be a read error, since a much larger clone differs from it by one base. The rearrangement links TRBV28 to TRBJ1-3; perhaps TRBD1 as D (5 bases). The CDR3 contains 15 residues. Per the germline V gene, CDR1 is MDHEN and CDR2 is SYDVKM. V gave up 4 bases and J gave up 3 bases, with 13 bases separating them. In DNA form, the CDR3 reads TGTGCCAGCAGTTCTCGACAGTTCCTTGGAAACACCATATATTTT. Translating it yields CASSSRQFLGNTIYF.

This clonotype appeared many times. The V call is TRBV10-3, the J call TRBJ2-4, with D possibly being TRBD2 (6 bases). In germline, CDR1 is ENHRY, CDR2 SYGVKD. V was pared by 3 bases and J by 7 bases, with 7 bases between. CDR3 length: 12 amino acids. CDR3 in DNA: TGTGCCATCAGTGAAAGCGGGAACATTCAGTACTTC. Protein sequence: CAISESGNIQYF.

This clonotype occurred a few times. The gene calls are TRBV24-1 and TRBJ2-3; TRBD2 matches at 11 bases. Germline V gene data show CDR1 as KGHDR and CDR2 as SFDVKD. V dropped 4 bases and J dropped 1; count of bases not matched to a gene: 3. The CDR3 length is 16 residues. In DNA, the CDR3 is TGTGCCACCAGTGACCCGGGACTAGCGGGCACAGATACGCAGTATTTT. This codes for CATSDPGLAGTDTQYF.

This chain uses TRBV5-1 with TRBJ2-2, with 10 bases identical to TRBD1. V shed 6 bases and J 4 bases; nucleotides not matched to a gene: 9. Germline V gives CDR1 SGHRS, CDR2 YFSETQ. The CDR3 runs 16 residues. CDR3 amino acids: CASTKARTGGTGELFF. The CDR3 region has the DNA TGCGCCAGCACCAAAGCCAGGACAGGGGGCACCGGGGAGCTGTTTTTT.

V gene TRBV5-1 combines with J gene TRBJ2-7; no reliable D call. There are 13 residues in the CDR3. V was clipped by 4 bases and J by 1 base, with 9 bases between them. Germline V lookup: CDR1 SGHRS, CDR2 YFSETQ. CDR3 sequence: CASSPDGSYEQYF. The CDR3 nucleotides read TGCGCCAGCAGCCCGGACGGGTCCTACGAGCAGTACTTC. The full variable domain, its missing parts supplied by reference TRBV5-1 and TRBJ2-7, is KAGVTQTPRYLIKTRGQQVTLSCSPISGHRSVSWYQQTPGQGLQFLFEYFSETQRNKGNFPGRFSGRQFSNSRSEMNVSTLELGDSALYLCASSPDGSYEQYFGPGTRLTVT.

The rearrangement joins TRBV10-3 to TRBJ2-5, with TRBD1 as a possible D gene (6 bases). This CDR3 contains 11 residues. Trimming shortened V by 8 bases and J by 7 bases, and 11 bases separated the two germline ends. Germline loops: CDR1 ENHRY, CDR2 SYGVKD. The DNA of the CDR3 is TGTGCCATCGCCTTAGGGGGGACCCAGTACTTC. As protein: CAIALGGTQYF.

This clonotype has at least ten counts. CDR3 DNA sequence: TGTGCCATCAGCGGACTAGCGGAGGCCGGGGAGCTGTTTTTT. Its protein product is CAISGLAEAGELFF. This chain connects TRBV10-3 to TRBJ2-2; 10 positions match TRBD2. The CDR3 contains 14 residues. The V gene end was trimmed by 6 bases and the J gene end by 6 bases; junction bases not matched to a gene: 4. Germline V lookup: CDR1 ENHRY, CDR2 SYGVKD.